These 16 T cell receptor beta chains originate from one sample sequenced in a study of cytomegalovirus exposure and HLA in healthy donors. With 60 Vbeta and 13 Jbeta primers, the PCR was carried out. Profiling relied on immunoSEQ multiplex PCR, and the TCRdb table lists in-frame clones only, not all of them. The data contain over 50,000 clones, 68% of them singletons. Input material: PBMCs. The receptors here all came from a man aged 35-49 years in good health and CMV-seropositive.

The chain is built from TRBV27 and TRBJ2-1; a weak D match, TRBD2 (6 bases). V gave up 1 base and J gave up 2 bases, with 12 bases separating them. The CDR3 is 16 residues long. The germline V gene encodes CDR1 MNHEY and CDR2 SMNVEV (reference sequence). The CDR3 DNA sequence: TGTGCCAGCAGTTTATTCCCTAGCGCTACCTACAATGAGCAGTTCTTC. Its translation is CASSLFPSATYNEQFF.

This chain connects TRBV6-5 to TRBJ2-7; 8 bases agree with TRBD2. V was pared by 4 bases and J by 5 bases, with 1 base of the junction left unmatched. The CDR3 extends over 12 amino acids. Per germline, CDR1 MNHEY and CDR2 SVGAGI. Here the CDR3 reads CASSSRGDEQYF. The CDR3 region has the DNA TGTGCCAGCAGTTCGCGGGGGGACGAGCAGTACTTC.

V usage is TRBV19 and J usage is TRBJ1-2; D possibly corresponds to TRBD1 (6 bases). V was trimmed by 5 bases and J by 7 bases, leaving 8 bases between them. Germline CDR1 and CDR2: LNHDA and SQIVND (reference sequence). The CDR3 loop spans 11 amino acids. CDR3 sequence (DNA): TGTGCCAGTAGTTACAGGGTTGGCTACACCTTC. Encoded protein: CASSYRVGYTF.

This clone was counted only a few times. DNA for the CDR3: TGTGCCAGCAGTTTATGGGACAGCCACACTGAAGCTTTCTTT. Translation gives CASSLWDSHTEAFF. The rearrangement links TRBV28 to TRBJ1-1; weak D call: TRBD1 (6 bases). Trimming left V 0 bases short and J 3 bases short, with 8 bases between. The CDR3 covers 14 residues. Germline V gives CDR1 MDHEN, CDR2 SYDVKM. Filled out from reference TRBV28 and TRBJ1-1, the complete variable domain reads DVKVTQSSRYLVKRTGEKVFLECVQDMDHENMFWYRQDPGLGLRLIYFSYDVKMKEKGDIPEGYSVSREKKERFSLILESASTNQTSMYLCASSLWDSHTEAFFGQGTRLTVV.

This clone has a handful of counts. CDR3 loop: CASGTGNEQFF. DNA of the CDR3: TGTGCCAGCGGGACAGGGAATGAGCAGTTCTTC. The rearrangement joins TRBV6-4 to TRBJ2-1; TRBD1 aligns across 9 bases. The CDR3 extends over 11 amino acids. CDR1 is MRHNA, CDR2 SNTAGT, per germline. The junction had 0 bases not matched to a gene; V was cut back by 8 bases and J by 7 bases.

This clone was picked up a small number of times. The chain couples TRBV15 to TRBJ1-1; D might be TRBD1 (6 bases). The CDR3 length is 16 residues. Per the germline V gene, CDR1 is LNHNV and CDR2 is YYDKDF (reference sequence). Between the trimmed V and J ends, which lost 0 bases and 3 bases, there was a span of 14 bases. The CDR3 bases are TGTGCCACCAGCAGAGATAACAGGGTTCGGGACACTGAAGCTTTCTTT. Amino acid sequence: CATSRDNRVRDTEAFF.

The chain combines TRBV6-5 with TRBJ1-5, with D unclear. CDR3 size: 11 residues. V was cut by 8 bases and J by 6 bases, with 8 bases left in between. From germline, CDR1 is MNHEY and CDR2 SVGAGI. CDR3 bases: TGTGCCAGCGGCCGGGGTCAGCCCCAGCATTTT. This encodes CASGRGQPQHF.

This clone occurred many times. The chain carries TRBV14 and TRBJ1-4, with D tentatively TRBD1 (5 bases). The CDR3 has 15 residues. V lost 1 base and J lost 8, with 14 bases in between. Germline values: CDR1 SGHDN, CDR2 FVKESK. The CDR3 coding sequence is TGTGCCAGCAGCCAAGCGGGGGTTAAGGTGGAAAAACTGTTTTTT. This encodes CASSQAGVKVEKLFF. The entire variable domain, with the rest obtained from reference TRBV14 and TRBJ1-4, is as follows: EAGVTQFPSHSVIEKGQTVTLRCDPISGHDNLYWYRRVMGKEIKFLLHFVKESKQDESGMPNNRFLAERTGGTYSTLKVQPAELEDSGVYFCASSQAGVKVEKLFFGSGTQLSVL.

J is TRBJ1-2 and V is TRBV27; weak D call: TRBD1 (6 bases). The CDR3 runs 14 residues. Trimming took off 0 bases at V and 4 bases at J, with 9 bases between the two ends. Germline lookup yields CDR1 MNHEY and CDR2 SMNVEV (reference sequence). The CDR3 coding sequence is TGTGCCAGCAGTTTATCGGGGGCCACCTATGGCTACACCTTC. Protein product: CASSLSGATYGYTF.

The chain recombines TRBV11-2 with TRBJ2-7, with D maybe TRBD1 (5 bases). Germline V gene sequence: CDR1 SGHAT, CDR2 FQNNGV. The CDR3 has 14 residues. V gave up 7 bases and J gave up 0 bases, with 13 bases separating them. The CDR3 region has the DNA TGTGCCAGCAAAGTAGGACATAGCTCCTACGAGCAGTACTTC. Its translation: CASKVGHSSYEQYF.

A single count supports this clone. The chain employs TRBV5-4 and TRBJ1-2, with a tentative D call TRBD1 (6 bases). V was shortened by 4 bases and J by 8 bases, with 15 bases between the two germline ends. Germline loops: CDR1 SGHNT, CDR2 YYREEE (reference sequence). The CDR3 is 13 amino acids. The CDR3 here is CASSQTQGRGYTF. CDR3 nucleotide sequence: TGTGCCAGCAGCCAGACTCAGGGGCGCGGCTACACCTTC.

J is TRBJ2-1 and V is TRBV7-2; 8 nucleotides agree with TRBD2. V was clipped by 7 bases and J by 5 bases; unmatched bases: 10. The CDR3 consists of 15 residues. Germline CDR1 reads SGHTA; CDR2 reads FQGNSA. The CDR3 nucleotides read TGTGCCAGCAAGCTAAGCGGGAGCAGACACAATGAGCAGTTCTTC. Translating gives CASKLSGSRHNEQFF. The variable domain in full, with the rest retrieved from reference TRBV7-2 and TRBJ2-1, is GAGVSQSPSNKVTEKGKDVELRCDPISGHTALYWYRQSLGQGLEFLIYFQGNSAPDKSGLPSDRFSAERTGGSVSTLTIQRTQQEDSAVYLCASKLSGSRHNEQFFGPGTRLTVL.

The chain's CDR3 is CARRGGDPEAPNQPQHF. CDR3 coding DNA: TGTGCCAGACGGGGGGGGGATCCTGAGGCCCCGAATCAGCCCCAGCATTTT. The J gene is TRBJ1-5, the V gene TRBV25-1, with D tentatively TRBD1 (5 bases). The length of the CDR3 is 17 residues. Trimming left V 9 bases short and J 4 bases short, with 25 bases between. Germline lookup yields CDR1 MGHDK and CDR2 SYGVNS.

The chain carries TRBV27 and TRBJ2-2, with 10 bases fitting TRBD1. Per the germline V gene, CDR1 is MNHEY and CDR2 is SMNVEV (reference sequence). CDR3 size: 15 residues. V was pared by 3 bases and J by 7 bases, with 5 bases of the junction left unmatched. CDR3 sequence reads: CASSFGTGDYGELFF. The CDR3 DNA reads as TGTGCCAGCAGTTTTGGGACAGGGGATTACGGGGAGCTGTTTTTT.

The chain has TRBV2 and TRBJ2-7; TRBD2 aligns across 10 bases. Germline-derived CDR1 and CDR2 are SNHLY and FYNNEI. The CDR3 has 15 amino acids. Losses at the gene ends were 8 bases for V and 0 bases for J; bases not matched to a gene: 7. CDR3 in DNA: TGTGCCAGCGCCTTATCTAGCGGGAGCTCCTACGAGCAGTACTTC. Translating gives CASALSSGSSYEQYF.

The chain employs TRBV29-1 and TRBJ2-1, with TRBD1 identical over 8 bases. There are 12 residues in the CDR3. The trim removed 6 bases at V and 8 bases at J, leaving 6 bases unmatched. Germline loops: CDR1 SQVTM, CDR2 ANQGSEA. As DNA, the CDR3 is TGCAGCGTCGACAGGGGCGGCGATGAGCAGTTCTTC. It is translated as CSVDRGGDEQFF.